This TCR beta chain was observed in a study of cytomegalovirus exposure and HLA in healthy donors. In the study overall: The same platform as the approximately 640 first-cohort repertoires was used for the 110 or so validation repertoires, a later analysis reported. General study results and limits: It was found in a later analysis that first-cohort TCR clusters tended to co-occur in the 120 validation repertoires. Among TCR sequences, most were rare, though some public TCRs appeared in many donors.

Measured with immunoSEQ multiplex PCR; TCRdb has only the in-frame clones, and not every one. The sample lists a few hundred thousand clones, approximately 83% occurring once. Details on this clone: Its antigen is still unknown.

This sequence was found in a woman in her twenties or thirties in good health and CMV-seropositive. The sequenced sample consisted of PBMCs.

The chain's CDR3 is CASSVSPGGATGYTF. Written as DNA, the CDR3 is TGTGCCAGCAGCGTAAGTCCAGGGGGCGCGACGGGCTACACCTTC. The rearrangement uses TRBV9 and TRBJ1-2; TRBD1 matches 8 bases. The CDR3 length is 15 residues. Germline V gene data show CDR1 as SGDLS and CDR2 as YYNGEE. V was clipped by 1 base and J by 8 bases; unmatched bases: 10.